A selection of T cell receptor beta chains follows, all from one sample in a study of multiple sclerosis patients with progressive multifocal leukoencephalopathy. The data were produced by immunoSEQ multiplex PCR, yet TCRdb's version contains in-frame clones alone and is incomplete. The data contain under 30,000 clones, nearly 90% of them singletons. Sequenced here: PBMCs, sampled from a patient treated with natalizumab. These receptors came from a human donor with multiple sclerosis. Each CDR3 is given without its conserved first and last residue. D genes are given only for firm matches.

d_call v_call cdr3_length cdr3_aa
- TRBV5-6 12 ASSFPQHGETQY
- TRBV20-1 9 SAKGDGEAF
- TRBV29-1 15 SVDRPRGVASRDEQF
- TRBV6-5 10 ASRSSTDTQY
- TRBV4-3 11 ASSQDQGRGYT
TRBD1 TRBV29-1 12 SVLTGEWGTEAF
TRBD1 TRBV30 10 AWKAGGYEQY
- TRBV29-1 11 SARMGDDQPQH
- TRBV6-1 10 AAGLGRNEQY
- TRBV7-8 14 ASSLAGTSSGNTIY
- TRBV29-1 11 SVVGNMNTEAF
- TRBV29-1 17 SVEVYGQGSSGTYNEQF
- TRBV28 9 ASSLSTEQY
TRBD2 TRBV2 12 ASSEGLAGGTQY
- TRBV7-2 11 ASSLRNTGEPF
- TRBV7-2 12 ASSYGVEGETQY
TRBD1 TRBV29-1 10 SVTRQGLGYT
- TRBV28 13 ASSSGYTLTSAQH